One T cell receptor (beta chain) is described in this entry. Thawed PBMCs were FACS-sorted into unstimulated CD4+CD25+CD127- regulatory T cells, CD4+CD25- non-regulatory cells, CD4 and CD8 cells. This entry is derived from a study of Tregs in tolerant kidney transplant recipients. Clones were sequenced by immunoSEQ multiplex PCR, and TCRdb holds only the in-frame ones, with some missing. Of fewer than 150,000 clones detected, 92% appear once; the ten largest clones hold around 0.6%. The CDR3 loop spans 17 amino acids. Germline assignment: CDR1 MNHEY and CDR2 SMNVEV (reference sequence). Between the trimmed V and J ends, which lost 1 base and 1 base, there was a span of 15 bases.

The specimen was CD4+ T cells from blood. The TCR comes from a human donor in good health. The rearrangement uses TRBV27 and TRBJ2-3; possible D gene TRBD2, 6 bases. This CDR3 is CASSLYPRRGRTDTQYF. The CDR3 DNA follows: TGTGCCAGCAGTTTATACCCTAGGAGGGGCCGCACAGATACGCAGTATTTT.